This passage covers 10 T cell receptor beta chains from one sample sequenced in a study of blood T cell repertoires in COVID-19 (dated by TCRdb to between 2020 and 2021). The method behind the library was the immunoSEQ multiplex PCR assay. As stored in TCRdb, this immuneACCESS dataset retains in-frame rearrangements with V and J assigned. A fraction of the clones does not appear; measured against another copy, unresolved V genes explain less than half of the discrepancy, and the remainder lacks a known reason. The sample table holds about 150,000 clones, of which about 84% were seen once. Of the sample, roughly 5.3% is held by the ten largest clones. The sample was peripheral blood. Every receptor here comes from a woman in her fifties or sixties with acute or convalescent COVID-19.

The rearrangement uses TRBV5-6 and TRBJ2-7; D is ambiguous. The CDR3 has 14 amino acids. Germline-derived CDR1 and CDR2 are SGHDT and YYEEEE. Trimming shortened V by 2 bases and J by 4 bases, and 13 bases separated the two germline ends. CDR3 DNA sequence: TGTGCCAGCAGCTTTCGTAGCCAACCTTACGAGCAGTACTTC. Translation: CASSFRSQPYEQYF.

V usage is TRBV7-6 and J usage is TRBJ2-5, with 10 bases lining up with TRBD1. The CDR3 totals 17 residues. Germline V lookup: CDR1 SGHVS, CDR2 FNYEAQ. Germline trimming cut 5 bases from V and 7 bases from J; bases unmatched to any gene: 16. DNA of the CDR3: TGTGCCAGCAGCCAGATTTTTACACGACAGGGGGCAGGGACCCAGTACTTC. This sequence encodes CASSQIFTRQGAGTQYF.

The chain has TRBV19 and TRBJ2-7; 10 bases are a match to TRBD1. Germline V CDR1 and CDR2: LNHDA, SQIVND (reference sequence). The V and J ends lost 4 bases and 5 bases, in that order; junction bases with no gene match: 8. CDR3 length equals 15 residues. CDR3 region: CASSTEGTGEDEQYF. Here the CDR3 DNA reads TGTGCCAGTAGTACTGAAGGGACAGGGGAGGACGAGCAGTACTTC.

The CDR3 reads CASSSGTNSETQYF. The CDR3 DNA reads as TGTGCCAGCAGCTCCGGGACAAATTCGGAGACCCAGTACTTC. This rearrangement joins TRBV6-2 or TRBV6-3 to TRBJ2-5; tentative D call: TRBD1 (6 bases). The germline CDR1 and CDR2 sequences are MNHEY and SVGEGT. The CDR3 is 14 amino acids. Trimming left V 6 bases short and J 5 bases short, with 16 bases between.

The V gene is TRBV7-9, the J gene TRBJ2-7; possible D gene TRBD2, 6 bases. The germline CDR1 and CDR2 sequences are SEHNR and FQNEAQ (reference sequence). The CDR3 runs to 16 residues. V was pared by 1 base and J by 0 bases, with 13 bases between. CDR3 amino acids: CASSLVGTSYSYEQYF. The DNA of the CDR3 is TGTGCCAGCAGCTTAGTGGGGACTTCCTACTCCTACGAGCAGTACTTC.

This chain links TRBV29-1 with TRBJ1-1; a possible D gene is TRBD1 (5 bases). The V gene lost 6 bases and the J gene lost 8 bases, with 16 bases spanning the gap. The CDR3 consists of 12 residues. Germline V CDR1 and CDR2: SQVTM, ANQGSEA. This CDR3 is CSVNRLGREAFF. CDR3 bases: TGCAGCGTGAACAGGCTTGGGAGGGAAGCTTTCTTT.

This clone came up many times. The rearrangement links TRBV6-6 to TRBJ1-5; D is unclear. Trimming took 4 bases from V and 9 from J, leaving 10 bases between them. The CDR3 totals 12 residues. Germline V gives CDR1 MNHNY, CDR2 SVGAGI (reference sequence). The DNA for the CDR3 is TGTGCCAGCAGTTCCGTCGTGTTGCCCCAGCATTTT. Residues: CASSSVVLPQHF.

This chain joins TRBV5-1 and TRBJ1-1, with a weak D call TRBD1 (6 bases). The CDR3 totals 13 residues. The V gene's germline CDR1 is SGHRS and CDR2 YFSETQ. Trimming removed 4 bases from V and 6 bases from J, with 13 bases in between. The CDR3 here is CASSTDRLAEAFF. CDR3 sequence (DNA): TGCGCCAGCAGCACCGACAGGCTGGCTGAAGCTTTCTTT.

CDR3 nucleotides: TGTGCCAGCAGCGAGGGACAGGGGGATTTCTTT. Translation gives CASSEGQGDFF. This sequence joins TRBV5-4 and TRBJ1-1; 11 nucleotides agree with TRBD1. Germline V gene data show CDR1 as SGHNT and CDR2 as YYREEE (reference sequence). The junction had 3 bases not matched to a gene; V was cut back by 4 bases and J by 13 bases. This CDR3 has 11 residues.

J is TRBJ2-7 and V is TRBV18, with TRBD2 as a possible D gene (5 bases). Looked up from germline, CDR1 is KGHSH and CDR2 is LQKENI. The CDR3 is 14 residues long. V lost 6 bases and J 1 base, leaving 13 bases between the germline ends. The CDR3: CASSPSYQSYEQYF. The CDR3 bases are TGTGCCAGCTCGCCTAGCTACCAATCCTACGAGCAGTACTTC.